These 26 T cell receptor beta chains were all obtained from the same sample, sequenced in a study of cytomegalovirus exposure and HLA in healthy donors. PCR primers comprised 60 Vbeta and 13 Jbeta primers. Using immunoSEQ multiplex PCR, the repertoire was profiled, and TCRdb retains in-frame clones only, with some absent. The sample carries 130,000 to 150,000 clones, around 80% recorded once. The sequencing sample was made of PBMCs. The source of these receptors is a woman in her sixties in good health and CMV-seropositive.

The chain uses TRBV30 and TRBJ2-2; 7 nucleotides match TRBD2. CDR1 and CDR2 (germline): GTSNPN, SVGIG (reference sequence). The CDR3 is made up of 15 amino acids. V gave up 3 bases and J gave up 6 bases; unmatched junction bases: 10. The CDR3 DNA is TGTGCCTGGAGGGACTGGGAGGGGACGGCCGGGGAGCTGTTTTTT. Amino acids: CAWRDWEGTAGELFF.

CDR3 protein: CASSSRTLAGGRYYEQYF. CDR3 nucleotide sequence: TGTGCCAGCAGTTCACGAACGCTAGCGGGAGGGCGCTACTACGAGCAGTACTTC. The genes are TRBV27 and TRBJ2-7; 12 positions match TRBD2. V shed 4 bases and J 3 bases; nucleotides not matched to a gene: 13. This CDR3 region has 18 residues. Per the germline V gene, CDR1 is MNHEY and CDR2 is SMNVEV (reference sequence).

The CDR3 sequence is CASSLVWQGGQPQHF. CDR3 in DNA: TGTGCCAGCAGCTTAGTCTGGCAGGGAGGGCAGCCCCAGCATTTT. The chain employs TRBV7-2 and TRBJ1-5, with D perhaps TRBD1 (5 bases). The V end lost 1 base, the J end lost 7 bases, and 14 bases lay between the germline ends. This CDR3 is built from 15 residues. CDR1 SGHTA and CDR2 FQGNSA come from the germline V gene.

This chain joins TRBV19 and TRBJ2-7; 10 bases line up with TRBD1. This CDR3 contains 16 residues. The germline V gene has CDR1 LNHDA and CDR2 SQIVND (reference sequence). Germline trimming cut 6 bases from V and 7 bases from J; bases unmatched to any gene: 15. The CDR3 spells CASSSTGGVYYEEQYF. The CDR3 region has the DNA TGTGCCAGTAGCTCGACAGGGGGCGTGTATTACGAGGAGCAGTACTTC.

CDR3 protein: CAWQDSNSPLHF. CDR3 DNA sequence: TGTGCCTGGCAGGACAGTAATTCACCCCTCCACTTT. This rearrangement joins TRBV30 to TRBJ1-6; D may be TRBD1 (6 bases). V shed 5 bases and J shed 6 bases, with 8 bases lying between them. Germline loops: CDR1 GTSNPN, CDR2 SVGIG (reference sequence). CDR3 size: 12 residues.

This clone was recorded a few times. The chain combines TRBV7-2 with TRBJ1-5; D perhaps matches TRBD1 (5 bases). The CDR3 sequence is 15 residues long. Deletions cut 1 base from V and 7 bases from J, with 14 bases between. The germline V gene encodes CDR1 SGHTA and CDR2 FQGNSA. The CDR3, as DNA: TGTGCCAGCAGCTTAGTAGCAGGGCAAGGGCAGCCCCAGCATTTT. It codes for CASSLVAGQGQPQHF.

V gene TRBV7-2 combines with J gene TRBJ2-5; TRBD1 matches at 7 bases. The CDR3 covers 15 residues. Trimming at V came to 2 bases and at J to 5 bases, leaving 8 bases not matched to a gene. The germline V gene encodes CDR1 SGHTA and CDR2 FQGNSA. CDR3 nucleotide sequence: TGTGCCAGCAGCTTAACAGGGGCCCAACGGGAGACCCAGTACTTC. Translation: CASSLTGAQRETQYF. The full variable domain, in which reference TRBV7-2 and TRBJ2-5 provide the parts outside the CDR3, is GAGVSQSPSNKVTEKGKDVELRCDPISGHTALYWYRQSLGQGLEFLIYFQGNSAPDKSGLPSDRFSAERTGGSVSTLTIQRTQQEDSAVYLCASSLTGAQRETQYFGPGTRLLVL.

The table lists this clone with a few counts. The chain is built from TRBV6-4 and TRBJ2-1; 12 bases map to TRBD2. With 4 bases clipped from V and 9 bases from J, the junction kept 4 bases outside the gene matches. The CDR3 extends over 14 amino acids. Germline lookup yields CDR1 MRHNA and CDR2 SNTAGT. Here the CDR3 reads CASSALAGGSEQFF. In nucleotides, the CDR3 is TGTGCCAGCAGTGCCCTAGCGGGAGGGAGTGAGCAGTTCTTC.

The chain links TRBV5-6 to TRBJ2-4, with 11 positions matching TRBD2. CDR1 and CDR2 from the germline V gene are SGHDT and YYEEEE. CDR3 length: 14 amino acids. After removal of 4 bases from V and 9 bases from J, the junction contained 6 bases not matched to a gene. CDR3 region: CASSKLAGEAIQYF. CDR3 DNA sequence: TGTGCCAGCAGCAAACTAGCGGGAGAGGCCATTCAGTACTTC.

This chain uses TRBV7-3 with TRBJ2-2, with TRBD2 identical over 8 bases. The CDR3 covers 15 residues. Germline V gene lookup returns CDR1 SGHTA and CDR2 FQGTGA. Trimming at V came to 3 bases and at J to 0 bases, leaving 0 bases not matched to a gene. The CDR3 sequence: CASSLRGANTGELFF. For the CDR3, the DNA is TGTGCCAGCAGCTTGCGGGGGGCGAACACCGGGGAGCTGTTTTTT.

The rearrangement joins TRBV4-1 to TRBJ1-5; 10 nucleotides agree with TRBD1. After removal of 6 bases from V and 3 bases from J, the junction contained 8 bases not matched to a gene. In germline, CDR1 is MGHRA, CDR2 YSYEKL. The CDR3 sequence is 16 residues long. The CDR3, as DNA: TGCGCCAGCAGTGTAGGACAGGGGGTTTCCAATCAGCCCCAGCATTTT. Protein product: CASSVGQGVSNQPQHF.

The chain is built from TRBV7-8 and TRBJ2-7; no clear D gene. Germline values: CDR1 SGHVS, CDR2 FQNEAQ. The V and J ends lost 1 base and 3 bases respectively, with 7 bases between them. The CDR3 spans 13 residues. The CDR3 is CASSLVRGYEQYF. The CDR3 bases are TGTGCCAGCAGCTTAGTTCGCGGCTACGAGCAGTACTTC.

This clone showed up just once. CDR3 in DNA: TGCGCCAGCAGCCTACAGTCAGGGGGCGGGAGTTACGAGCAGTACTTC. Protein sequence: CASSLQSGGGSYEQYF. The chain is built from TRBV5-1 and TRBJ2-7; the D gene is possibly TRBD1 (8 bases). The V gene lost 4 bases and the J gene lost 4 bases, with 21 bases spanning the gap. Germline CDR1 SGHRS, CDR2 YFSETQ. The CDR3 loop spans 16 amino acids.

The chain joins TRBV28 to TRBJ1-5; the D gene is possibly TRBD1 (6 bases). This CDR3 is built from 15 residues. Germline loops: CDR1 MDHEN, CDR2 SYDVKM. The V and J ends lost 6 bases and 2 bases respectively, with 14 bases between them. The CDR3 DNA sequence: TGTGCCAGCAGCCCCTTAGGGGGTCGCAATCAGCCCCAGCATTTT. Translation gives CASSPLGGRNQPQHF.

This chain uses TRBV10-1 with TRBJ2-5, with 9 bases aligning to TRBD1. The length of the CDR3 is 15 residues. Germline V gene sequence: CDR1 WNHNN, CDR2 SYGVQD (reference sequence). The junction had 12 bases not matched to a gene; V was cut back by 9 bases and J by 4 bases. CDR3 sequence reads: CASPIRDRVRETQYF. The CDR3 DNA sequence: TGCGCCAGTCCTATCCGGGACAGGGTTCGAGAGACCCAGTACTTC.

The J gene is TRBJ2-3, the V gene TRBV5-4, with 10 bases matching TRBD2. The CDR3 consists of 15 residues. V trimming: 0 bases; J trimming: 8 bases; junction bases outside the gene matches: 6. Germline lookup yields CDR1 SGHNT and CDR2 YYREEE (reference sequence). The CDR3 region has the DNA TGTGCCAGCAGCTTGGGAGCGGGAGGGCCTAGTACGCAGTATTTT. Its protein product is CASSLGAGGPSTQYF.

V and J are TRBV13 and TRBJ2-7; D is possibly TRBD2 (6 bases). V was trimmed by 10 bases and J by 5 bases, leaving 21 bases between them. Germline CDR1 is PRHDT and CDR2 is FYEKMQ (reference sequence). The CDR3 consists of 14 residues. Here the CDR3 DNA reads TGTGCCACCCTTAGGTGGGGAGGTTCGGACGAGCAGTACTTC. Amino acids: CATLRWGGSDEQYF. Based on the CDR3 plus reference TRBV13 and TRBJ2-7, the full variable domain is AAGVIQSPRHLIKEKRETATLKCYPIPRHDTVYWYQQGPGQDPQFLISFYEKMQSDKGSIPDRFSAQQFSDYHSELNMSSLELGDSALYFCATLRWGGSDEQYFGPGTRLTVT.

The chain combines TRBV11-2 with TRBJ2-5, with D maybe TRBD2 (6 bases). This CDR3 has 14 residues. V shed 5 bases and J shed 2 bases, with 12 bases lying between them. CDR1 and CDR2 from the germline V gene are SGHAT and FQNNGV. CDR3 DNA: TGTGCCAGCAGCCCTCGGGCGGGACAAGAGACCCAGTACTTC. It codes for CASSPRAGQETQYF.

The chain has TRBV27 and TRBJ2-7, with 9 bases identical to TRBD2. This CDR3 is 17 amino acids long. The germline V gene encodes CDR1 MNHEY and CDR2 SMNVEV (reference sequence). Trimming at V came to 6 bases and at J to 3 bases, leaving 15 bases not matched to a gene. This CDR3 reads CASSHNRLAGESYEQYF. The CDR3 DNA follows: TGTGCCAGCAGCCATAACCGCTTAGCGGGAGAGAGCTACGAGCAGTACTTC.

The V gene is TRBV30, the J gene TRBJ2-7; TRBD2 matches at 11 bases. J gave up 6 bases and V 2 bases, and 6 bases lay outside the gene matches. The CDR3 contains 14 residues. CDR1 GTSNPN and CDR2 SVGIG come from the germline V gene (reference sequence). CDR3 sequence (DNA): TGTGCCTGGAGTTTAACCGGGACTAGCGGCGAGCAGTACTTC. Translated, it gives CAWSLTGTSGEQYF.

The chain uses TRBV9 and TRBJ2-5; TRBD1 agrees at 7 bases. This CDR3 is built from 15 residues. The J segment lost 5 bases and the V segment lost 0 bases, leaving 7 bases of the junction unmatched. CDR1 SGDLS and CDR2 YYNGEE come from the germline V gene. The CDR3 sequence: CASSVAGGTGETQYF. The CDR3, as DNA: TGTGCCAGCAGCGTAGCAGGGGGTACGGGGGAGACCCAGTACTTC.

This chain uses TRBV11-2 with TRBJ2-5, with 7 bases identical to TRBD1. V dropped 2 bases and J dropped 6; count of bases not matched to a gene: 3. CDR1 SGHAT and CDR2 FQNNGV come from the germline V gene. This CDR3 contains 13 residues. CDR3: CASSLPGGKTQYF. For the CDR3, the DNA is TGTGCCAGCAGCTTACCAGGGGGAAAGACCCAGTACTTC. Together with reference TRBV11-2 and TRBJ2-5, the CDR3 gives the full variable domain: EAGVAQSPRYKIIEKRQSVAFWCNPISGHATLYWYQQILGQGPKLLIQFQNNGVVDDSQLPKDRFSAERLKGVDSTLKIQPAKLEDSAVYLCASSLPGGKTQYFGPGTRLLVL.

The V gene is TRBV19, the J gene TRBJ1-1; perhaps TRBD1 as D (5 bases). Trimming pared 3 bases from V and 1 base from J, leaving 18 bases between. This CDR3 is built from 17 residues. Germline values: CDR1 LNHDA, CDR2 SQIVND (reference sequence). The CDR3 DNA sequence: TGTGCCAGTAGTATTCTCTTGGGCAGGGAGGAGAACACTGAAGCTTTCTTT. This encodes CASSILLGREENTEAFF.

The chain joins TRBV30 to TRBJ2-7; D might be TRBD2 (5 bases). Germline CDR1 GTSNPN, CDR2 SVGIG (reference sequence). The CDR3 is made up of 15 amino acids. V lost 0 bases, J lost 3 bases, and 15 bases lay in between. The CDR3 coding sequence is TGTGCCTGGAGTGTACGGGGAACCCGTCGCTACGAGCAGTACTTC. Amino acids: CAWSVRGTRRYEQYF.

This chain links TRBV5-1 with TRBJ2-5, with a weak D call TRBD2 (6 bases). Trimming left V 1 base short and J 5 bases short, with 9 bases between. This CDR3 has 13 amino acids. CDR1 is SGHRS, CDR2 YFSETQ, per germline. The CDR3 DNA reads TGCGCCAGCAGCTTGCAAAGCGGGGAGACCCAGTACTTC. It translates to CASSLQSGETQYF.

This sequence joins TRBV28 and TRBJ2-7; 8 bases are a match to TRBD1. Germline lookup yields CDR1 MDHEN and CDR2 SYDVKM. J gave up 0 bases and V 3 bases, and 4 bases lay outside the gene matches. The CDR3 has 15 amino acids. The DNA of the CDR3 is TGTGCCAGCAGTTTCCCCACAGGGGGCTCCTACGAGCAGTACTTC. Residues: CASSFPTGGSYEQYF.